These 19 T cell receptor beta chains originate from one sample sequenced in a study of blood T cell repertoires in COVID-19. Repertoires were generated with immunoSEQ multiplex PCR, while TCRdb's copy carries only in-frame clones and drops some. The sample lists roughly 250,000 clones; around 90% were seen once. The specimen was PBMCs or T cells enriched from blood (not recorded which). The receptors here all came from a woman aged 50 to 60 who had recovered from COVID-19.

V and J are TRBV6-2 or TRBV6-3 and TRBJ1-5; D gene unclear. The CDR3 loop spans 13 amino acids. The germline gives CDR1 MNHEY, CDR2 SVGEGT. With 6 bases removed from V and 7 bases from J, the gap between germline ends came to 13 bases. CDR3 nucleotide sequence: TGTGCCAGCAGCGCATTAGCGGCGCAGCCCCAGCATTTT. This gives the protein CASSALAAQPQHF.

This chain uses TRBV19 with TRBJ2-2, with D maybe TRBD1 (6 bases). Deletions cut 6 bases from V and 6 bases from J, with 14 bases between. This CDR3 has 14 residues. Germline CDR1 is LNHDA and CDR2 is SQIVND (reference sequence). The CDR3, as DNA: TGTGCCAGTAGATATACAGGGATCTCCGGGGAGCTGTTTTTT. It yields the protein CASRYTGISGELFF.

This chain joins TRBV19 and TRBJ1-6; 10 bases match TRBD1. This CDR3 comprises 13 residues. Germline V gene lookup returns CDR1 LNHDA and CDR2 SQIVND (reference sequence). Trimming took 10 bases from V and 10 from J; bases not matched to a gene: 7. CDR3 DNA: TGTGCCACCAGACAGGGGGCTCGGTCACCCCTCCACTTT. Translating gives CATRQGARSPLHF.

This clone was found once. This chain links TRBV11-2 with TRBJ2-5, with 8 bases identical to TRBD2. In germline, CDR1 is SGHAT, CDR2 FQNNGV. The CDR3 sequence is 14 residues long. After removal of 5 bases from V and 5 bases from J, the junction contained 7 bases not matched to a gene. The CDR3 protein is CASSPSGSGETQYF. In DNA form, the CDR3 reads TGTGCCAGCAGCCCGAGCGGGAGTGGGGAGACCCAGTACTTC.

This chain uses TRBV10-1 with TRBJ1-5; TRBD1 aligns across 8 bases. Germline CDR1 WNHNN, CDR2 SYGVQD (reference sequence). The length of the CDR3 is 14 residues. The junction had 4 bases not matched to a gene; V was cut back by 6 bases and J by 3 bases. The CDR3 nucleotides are TGCGCCAGCAGCCGGGACAGGCACAATCAGCCCCAGCATTTT. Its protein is CASSRDRHNQPQHF.

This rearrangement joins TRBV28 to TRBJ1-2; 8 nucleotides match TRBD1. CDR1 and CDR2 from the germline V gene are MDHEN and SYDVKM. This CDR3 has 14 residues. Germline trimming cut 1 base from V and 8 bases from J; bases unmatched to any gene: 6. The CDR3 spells CASSLFQGAQGYTF. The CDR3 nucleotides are TGTGCCAGCAGTTTATTCCAGGGGGCTCAAGGCTACACCTTC.

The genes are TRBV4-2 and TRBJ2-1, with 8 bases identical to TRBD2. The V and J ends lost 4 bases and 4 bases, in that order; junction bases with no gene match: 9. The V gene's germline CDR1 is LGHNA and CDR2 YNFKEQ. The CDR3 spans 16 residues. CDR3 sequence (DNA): TGTGCCAGCAGCCTCCAGAGCGGGAGCCCTTACAATGAGCAGTTCTTC. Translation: CASSLQSGSPYNEQFF.

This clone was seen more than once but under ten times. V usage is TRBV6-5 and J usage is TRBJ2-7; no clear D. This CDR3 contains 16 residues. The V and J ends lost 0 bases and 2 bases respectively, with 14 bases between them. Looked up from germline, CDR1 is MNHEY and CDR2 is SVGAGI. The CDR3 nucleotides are TGTGCCAGCAGTTACTCTGAAGAGACTGCGACCTACGAGCAGTACTTC. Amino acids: CASSYSEETATYEQYF.

The chain's CDR3 is CATLGQGNEQFF. The CDR3 coding sequence is TGTGCCACCCTGGGACAGGGGAATGAGCAGTTCTTC. The chain uses TRBV10-3 and TRBJ2-1; 10 bases line up with TRBD1. Germline-derived CDR1 and CDR2 are ENHRY and SYGVKD. The J segment lost 7 bases and the V segment lost 10 bases, leaving 4 bases of the junction unmatched. The CDR3 is made up of 12 amino acids.

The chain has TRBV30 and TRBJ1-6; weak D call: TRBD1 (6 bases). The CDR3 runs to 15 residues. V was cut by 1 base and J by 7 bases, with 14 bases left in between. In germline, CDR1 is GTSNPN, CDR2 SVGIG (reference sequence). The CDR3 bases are TGTGCCTGGAGTGGTACCCGGACAGCGAATTCACCCCTCCACTTT. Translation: CAWSGTRTANSPLHF.

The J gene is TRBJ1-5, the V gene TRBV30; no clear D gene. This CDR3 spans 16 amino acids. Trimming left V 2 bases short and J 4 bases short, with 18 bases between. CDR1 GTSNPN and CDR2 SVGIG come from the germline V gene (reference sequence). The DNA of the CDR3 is TGTGCCTGGAGTCCTCTTGGAGAAGGAGATAATCAGCCCCAGCATTTT. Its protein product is CAWSPLGEGDNQPQHF.

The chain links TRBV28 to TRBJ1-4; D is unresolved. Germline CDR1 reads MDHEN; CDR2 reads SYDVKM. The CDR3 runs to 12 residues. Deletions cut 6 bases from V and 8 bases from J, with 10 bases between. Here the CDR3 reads CASSRPREKLFF. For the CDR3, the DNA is TGTGCCAGCAGCCGCCCTCGGGAAAAACTGTTTTTT.

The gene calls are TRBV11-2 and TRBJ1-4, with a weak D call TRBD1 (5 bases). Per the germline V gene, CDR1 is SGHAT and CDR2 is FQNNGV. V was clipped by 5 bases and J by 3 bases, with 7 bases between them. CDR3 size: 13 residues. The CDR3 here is CASSRGANEKLFF. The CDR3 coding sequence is TGTGCCAGCAGCCGGGGGGCTAATGAAAAACTGTTTTTT.

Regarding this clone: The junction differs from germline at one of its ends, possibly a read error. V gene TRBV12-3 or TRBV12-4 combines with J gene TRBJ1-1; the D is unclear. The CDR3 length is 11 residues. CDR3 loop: CASRLGAEAFF. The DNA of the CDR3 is TGTGCCAGCAGGTTAGGAGCTGAAGCTTTCTTT.

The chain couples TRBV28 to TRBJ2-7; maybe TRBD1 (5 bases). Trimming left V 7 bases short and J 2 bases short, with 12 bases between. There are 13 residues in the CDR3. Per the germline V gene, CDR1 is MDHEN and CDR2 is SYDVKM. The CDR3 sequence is CASKEDKPYEQYF. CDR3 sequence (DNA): TGTGCCAGCAAAGAGGACAAGCCCTACGAGCAGTACTTC.

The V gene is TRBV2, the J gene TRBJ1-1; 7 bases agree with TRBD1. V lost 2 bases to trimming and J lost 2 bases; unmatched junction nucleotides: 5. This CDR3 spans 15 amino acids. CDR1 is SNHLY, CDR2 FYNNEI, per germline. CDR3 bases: TGTGCCAGCAGTGAAAGTGGGACAGAAAACACTGAAGCTTTCTTT. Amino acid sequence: CASSESGTENTEAFF.

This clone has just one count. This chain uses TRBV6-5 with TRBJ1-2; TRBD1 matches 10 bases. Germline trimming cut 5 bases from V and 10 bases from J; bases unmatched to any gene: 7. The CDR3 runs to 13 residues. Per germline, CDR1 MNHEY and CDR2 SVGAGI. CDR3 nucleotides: TGTGCCAGCAGTCGCTCCGGGACAGGGGCCTACACCTTC. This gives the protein CASSRSGTGAYTF.

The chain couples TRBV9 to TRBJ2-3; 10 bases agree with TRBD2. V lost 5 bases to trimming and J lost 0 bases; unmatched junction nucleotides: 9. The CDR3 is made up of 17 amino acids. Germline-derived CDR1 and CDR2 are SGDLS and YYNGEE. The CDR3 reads CASSLIGLADSTDTQYF. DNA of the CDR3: TGTGCCAGCAGTCTTATTGGACTAGCGGATAGCACAGATACGCAGTATTTT.

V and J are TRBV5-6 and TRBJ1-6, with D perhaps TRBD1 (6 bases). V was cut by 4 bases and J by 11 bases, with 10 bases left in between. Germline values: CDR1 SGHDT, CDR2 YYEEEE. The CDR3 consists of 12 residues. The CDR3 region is CASSVQGTPLHF. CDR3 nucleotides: TGTGCCAGCAGCGTACAGGGAACACCCCTCCACTTT.